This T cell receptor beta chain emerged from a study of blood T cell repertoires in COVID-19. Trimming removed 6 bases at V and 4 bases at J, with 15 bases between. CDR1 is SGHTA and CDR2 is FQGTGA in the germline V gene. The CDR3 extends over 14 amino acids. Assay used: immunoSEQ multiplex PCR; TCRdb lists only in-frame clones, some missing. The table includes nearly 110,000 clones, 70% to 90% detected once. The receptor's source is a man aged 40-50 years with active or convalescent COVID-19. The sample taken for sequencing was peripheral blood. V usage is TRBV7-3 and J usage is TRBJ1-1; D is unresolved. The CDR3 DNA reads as TGTGCCAGCAGTCAAGACCCGGGGTCCACTGAAGCTTTCTTT. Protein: CASSQDPGSTEAFF. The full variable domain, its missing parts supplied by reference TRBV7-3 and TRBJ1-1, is GAGVSQTPSNKVTEKGKYVELRCDPISGHTALYWYRQSLGQGPEFLIYFQGTGAADDSGLPNDRFFAVRPEGSVSTLKIQRTERGDSAVYLCASSQDPGSTEAFFGQGTRLTVV.